This paragraph covers one T cell receptor beta chain sequence. Seattle's enrolled individuals joined amid active infection and were then monitored longitudinally. V was shortened by 1 base and J by 4 bases, with 13 bases between the two germline ends. The CDR3 has 15 amino acids. Germline CDR1 SGHAT, CDR2 FQNNGV. The data belong to a study of blood T cell repertoires in COVID-19. Study background: Both acute and convalescent COVID-19 samples were obtained from the United States, Italy and Spain. PBMCs, B-cell-depleted T cells, or T cells were the source of the cDNA or gDNA that made up the material.

Per the authors' pipeline: Estimation of nucleated cell counts was performed using reference gene primer amplification. Libraries were prepared by immunoSEQ multiplex PCR; TCRdb keeps only in-frame clonotypes and omits some of them. From that table come the V and J calls and clone size; the DNA was used to work out D and trimming. The sample holds a few hundred thousand clones; 80% to 90% are singletons and the top ten take roughly 0.87%. This sequence joins TRBV11-2 and TRBJ2-5; D possibly corresponds to TRBD2 (6 bases). The TCR originated in a man aged 18 to 35 with COVID-19, enrolled during active disease. The sequenced sample consisted of peripheral blood. The CDR3 reads CASSLVRGSGETQYF. DNA of the CDR3: TGTGCCAGCAGCTTAGTTCGGGGGTCCGGAGAGACCCAGTACTTC.